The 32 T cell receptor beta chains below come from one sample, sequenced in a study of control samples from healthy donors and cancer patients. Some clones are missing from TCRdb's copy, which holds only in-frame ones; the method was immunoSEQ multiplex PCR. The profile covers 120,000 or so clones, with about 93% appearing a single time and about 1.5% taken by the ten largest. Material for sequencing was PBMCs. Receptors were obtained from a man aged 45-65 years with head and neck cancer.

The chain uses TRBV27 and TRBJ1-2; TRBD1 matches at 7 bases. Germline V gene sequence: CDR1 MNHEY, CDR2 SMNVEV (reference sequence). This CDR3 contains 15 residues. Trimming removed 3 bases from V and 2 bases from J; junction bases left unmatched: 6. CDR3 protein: CASSFLGQENYGYTF. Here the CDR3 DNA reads TGTGCCAGCAGTTTTCTTGGACAGGAGAACTATGGCTACACCTTC.

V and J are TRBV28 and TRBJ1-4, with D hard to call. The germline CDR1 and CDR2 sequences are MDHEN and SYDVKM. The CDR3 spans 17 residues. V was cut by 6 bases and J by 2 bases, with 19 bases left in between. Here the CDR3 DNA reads TGTGCCAGCAGACCTCGGGGAGCCTCGACGACTAATGAAAAACTGTTTTTT. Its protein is CASRPRGASTTNEKLFF. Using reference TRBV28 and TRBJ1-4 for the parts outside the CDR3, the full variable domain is DVKVTQSSRYLVKRTGEKVFLECVQDMDHENMFWYRQDPGLGLRLIYFSYDVKMKEKGDIPEGYSVSREKKERFSLILESASTNQTSMYLCASRPRGASTTNEKLFFGSGTQLSVL.

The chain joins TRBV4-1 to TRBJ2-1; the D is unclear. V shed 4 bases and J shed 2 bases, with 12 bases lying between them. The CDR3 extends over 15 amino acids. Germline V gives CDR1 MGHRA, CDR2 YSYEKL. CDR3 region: CASSPSRVTYNEQFF. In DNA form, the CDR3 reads TGCGCCAGCAGCCCTTCTAGGGTGACCTACAATGAGCAGTTCTTC.

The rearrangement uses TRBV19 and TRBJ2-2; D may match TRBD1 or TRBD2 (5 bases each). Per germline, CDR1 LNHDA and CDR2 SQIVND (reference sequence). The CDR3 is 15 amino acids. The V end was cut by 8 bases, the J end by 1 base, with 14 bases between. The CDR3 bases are TGTGCCAGTGAACCGGGACGGATGAACACCGGGGAGCTGTTTTTT. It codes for CASEPGRMNTGELFF.

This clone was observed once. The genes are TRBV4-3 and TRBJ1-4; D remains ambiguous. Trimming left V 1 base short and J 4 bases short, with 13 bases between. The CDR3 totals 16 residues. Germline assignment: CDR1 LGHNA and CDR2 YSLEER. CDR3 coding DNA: TGCGCCAGCAGCCAAGCTCCGGGATCAAGTAATGAAAAACTGTTTTTT. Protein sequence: CASSQAPGSSNEKLFF.

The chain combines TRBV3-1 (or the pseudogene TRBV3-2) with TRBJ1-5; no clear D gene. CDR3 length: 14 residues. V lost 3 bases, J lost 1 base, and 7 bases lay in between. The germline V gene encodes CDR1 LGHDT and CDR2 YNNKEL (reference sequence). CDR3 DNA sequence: TGTGCCAGCAGCCACGCGGACAGCAATCAGCCCCAGCATTTT. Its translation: CASSHADSNQPQHF.

The CDR3 reads CASSKGGGFADTQYF. In nucleotides, the CDR3 is TGTGCCAGCAGCAAAGGGGGGGGTTTTGCAGATACGCAGTATTTT. The gene calls are TRBV21-1 and TRBJ2-3; the table names TRBD2, a call not compared with the DNA. TRBV21-1 corresponds to a pseudogene. The CDR3 has 15 residues.

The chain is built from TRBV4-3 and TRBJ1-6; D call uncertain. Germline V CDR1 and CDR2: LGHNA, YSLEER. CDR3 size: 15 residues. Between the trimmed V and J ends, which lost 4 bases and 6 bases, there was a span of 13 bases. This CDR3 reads CASSRSGVPNSPLHF. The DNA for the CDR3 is TGCGCCAGCAGCCGATCAGGAGTTCCTAATTCACCCCTCCACTTT.

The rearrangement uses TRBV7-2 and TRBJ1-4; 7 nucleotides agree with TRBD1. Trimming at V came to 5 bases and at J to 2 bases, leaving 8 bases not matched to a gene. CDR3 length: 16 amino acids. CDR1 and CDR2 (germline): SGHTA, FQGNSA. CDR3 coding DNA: TGTGCCAGCAGCCCCCGACAGGGAGGCACTAATGAAAAACTGTTTTTT. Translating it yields CASSPRQGGTNEKLFF. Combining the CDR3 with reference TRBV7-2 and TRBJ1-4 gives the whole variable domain GAGVSQSPSNKVTEKGKDVELRCDPISGHTALYWYRQSLGQGLEFLIYFQGNSAPDKSGLPSDRFSAERTGGSVSTLTIQRTQQEDSAVYLCASSPRQGGTNEKLFFGSGTQLSVL.

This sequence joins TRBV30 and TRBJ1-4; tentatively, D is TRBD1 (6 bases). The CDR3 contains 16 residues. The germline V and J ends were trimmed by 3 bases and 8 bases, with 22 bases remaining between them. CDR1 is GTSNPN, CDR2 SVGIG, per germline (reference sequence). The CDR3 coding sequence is TGTGCCTGGAGCGTCACGTCAGGGGTTAAGTACGAAAAACTGTTTTTT. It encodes CAWSVTSGVKYEKLFF.

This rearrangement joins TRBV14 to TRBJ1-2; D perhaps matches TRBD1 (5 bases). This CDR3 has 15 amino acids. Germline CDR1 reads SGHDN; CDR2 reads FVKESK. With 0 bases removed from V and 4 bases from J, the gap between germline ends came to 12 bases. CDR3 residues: CASSQEYVGGYGYTF. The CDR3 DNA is TGTGCCAGCAGCCAAGAATATGTGGGGGGCTATGGCTACACCTTC. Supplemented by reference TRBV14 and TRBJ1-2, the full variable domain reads EAGVTQFPSHSVIEKGQTVTLRCDPISGHDNLYWYRRVMGKEIKFLLHFVKESKQDESGMPNNRFLAERTGGTYSTLKVQPAELEDSGVYFCASSQEYVGGYGYTFGSGTRLTVV.

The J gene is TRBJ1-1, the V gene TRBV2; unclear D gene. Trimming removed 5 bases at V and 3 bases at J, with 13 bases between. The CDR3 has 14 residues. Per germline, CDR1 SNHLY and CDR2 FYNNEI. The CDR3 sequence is CASSLNGRDTEAFF. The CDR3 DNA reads TGTGCCAGCAGTCTCAATGGGAGGGACACTGAAGCTTTCTTT.

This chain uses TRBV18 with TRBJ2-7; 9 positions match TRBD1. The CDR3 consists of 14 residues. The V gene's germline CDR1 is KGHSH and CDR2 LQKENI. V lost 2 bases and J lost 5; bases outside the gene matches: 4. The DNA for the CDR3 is TGTGCCAGCTCACCAGGGGACAGGGCCCACGAGCAGTACTTC. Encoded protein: CASSPGDRAHEQYF.

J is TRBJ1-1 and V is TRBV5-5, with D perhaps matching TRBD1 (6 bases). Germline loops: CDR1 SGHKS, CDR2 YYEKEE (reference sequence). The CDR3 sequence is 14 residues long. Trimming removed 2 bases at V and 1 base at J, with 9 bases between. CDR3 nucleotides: TGTGCCAGCAGCTTTGGGGGGGCGAACACTGAAGCTTTCTTT. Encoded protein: CASSFGGANTEAFF.

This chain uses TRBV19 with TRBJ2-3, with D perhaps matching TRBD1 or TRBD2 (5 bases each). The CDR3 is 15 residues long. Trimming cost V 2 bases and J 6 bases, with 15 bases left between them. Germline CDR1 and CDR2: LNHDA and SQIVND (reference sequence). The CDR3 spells CASSIPGTPRDTQYF. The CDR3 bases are TGTGCCAGTAGTATACCCGGGACGCCGAGGGATACGCAGTATTTT.

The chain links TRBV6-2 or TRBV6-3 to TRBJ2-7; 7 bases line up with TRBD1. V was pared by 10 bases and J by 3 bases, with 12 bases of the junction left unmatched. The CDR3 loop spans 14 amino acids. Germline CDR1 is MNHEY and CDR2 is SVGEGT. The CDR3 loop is CATTPTGKSYEQYF. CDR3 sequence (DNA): TGTGCCACCACCCCGACAGGGAAAAGCTACGAGCAGTACTTC.

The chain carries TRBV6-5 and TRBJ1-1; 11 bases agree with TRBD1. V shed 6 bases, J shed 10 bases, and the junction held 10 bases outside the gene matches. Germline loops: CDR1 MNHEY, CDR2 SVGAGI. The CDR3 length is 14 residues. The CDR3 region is CASRTGQGALLAFF. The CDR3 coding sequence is TGTGCCAGCAGAACAGGACAGGGGGCTTTATTAGCTTTCTTT.

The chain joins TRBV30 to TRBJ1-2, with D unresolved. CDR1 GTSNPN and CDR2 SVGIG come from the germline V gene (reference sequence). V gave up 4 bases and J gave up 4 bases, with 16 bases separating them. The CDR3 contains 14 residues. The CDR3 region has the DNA TGTGCCTGGAACCTCGCAGGATCGGCCTATGGCTACACCTTC. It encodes CAWNLAGSAYGYTF.

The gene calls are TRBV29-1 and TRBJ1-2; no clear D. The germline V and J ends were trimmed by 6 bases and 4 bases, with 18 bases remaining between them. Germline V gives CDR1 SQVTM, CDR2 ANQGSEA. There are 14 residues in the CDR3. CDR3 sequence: CSVLPAAHTYGYTF. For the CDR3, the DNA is TGCAGCGTCCTACCGGCTGCGCACACCTATGGCTACACCTTC.

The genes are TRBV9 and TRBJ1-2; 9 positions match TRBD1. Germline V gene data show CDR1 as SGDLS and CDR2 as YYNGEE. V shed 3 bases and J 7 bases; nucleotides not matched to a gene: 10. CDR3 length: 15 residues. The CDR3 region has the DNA TGTGCCAGCAGCGCAAGAGGGACAGGGTCTGGTGGCTACACCTTC. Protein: CASSARGTGSGGYTF.

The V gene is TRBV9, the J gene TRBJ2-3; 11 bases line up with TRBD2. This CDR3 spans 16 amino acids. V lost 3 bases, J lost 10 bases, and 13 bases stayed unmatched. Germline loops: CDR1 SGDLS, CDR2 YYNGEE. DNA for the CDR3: TGTGCCAGCAGCGGGACCGGGACTAGCGGCCCGTTCGCGCAGTATTTT. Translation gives CASSGTGTSGPFAQYF. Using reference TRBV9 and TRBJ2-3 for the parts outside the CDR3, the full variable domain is DSGVTQTPKHLITATGQRVTLRCSPRSGDLSVYWYQQSLDQGLQFLIQYYNGEERAKGNILERFSAQQFPDLHSELNLSSLELGDSALYFCASSGTGTSGPFAQYFGPGTRLTVL.

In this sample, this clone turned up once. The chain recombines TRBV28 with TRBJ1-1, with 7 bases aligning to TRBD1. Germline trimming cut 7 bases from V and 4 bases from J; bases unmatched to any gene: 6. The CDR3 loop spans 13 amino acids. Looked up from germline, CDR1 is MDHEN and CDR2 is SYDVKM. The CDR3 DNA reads TGTGCCAGCAACTGGTCAGGGGGCACTGAAGCTTTCTTT. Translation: CASNWSGGTEAFF.

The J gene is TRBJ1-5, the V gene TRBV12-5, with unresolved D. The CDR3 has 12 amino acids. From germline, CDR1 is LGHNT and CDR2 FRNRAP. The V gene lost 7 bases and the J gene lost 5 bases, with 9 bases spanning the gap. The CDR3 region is CASAKADQPQHF. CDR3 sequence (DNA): TGTGCTAGTGCTAAAGCCGATCAGCCCCAGCATTTT. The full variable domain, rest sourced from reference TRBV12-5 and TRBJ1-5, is DARVTQTPRHKVTEMGQEVTMRCQPILGHNTVFWYRQTMMQGLELLAYFRNRAPLDDSGMPKDRFSAEMPDATLATLKIQPSEPRDSAVYFCASAKADQPQHFGDGTRLSIL.

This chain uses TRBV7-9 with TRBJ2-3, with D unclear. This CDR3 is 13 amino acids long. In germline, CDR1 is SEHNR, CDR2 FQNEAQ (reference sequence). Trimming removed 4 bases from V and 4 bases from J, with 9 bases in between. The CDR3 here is CASSSGHADTQYF. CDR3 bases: TGTGCCAGCAGCTCGGGCCACGCAGATACGCAGTATTTT.

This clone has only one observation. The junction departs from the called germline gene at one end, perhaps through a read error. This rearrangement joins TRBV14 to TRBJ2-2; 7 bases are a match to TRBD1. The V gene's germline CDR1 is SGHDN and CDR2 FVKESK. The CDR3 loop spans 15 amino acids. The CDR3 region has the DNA TGTGCCAGCAGACAAGATCAGGGGGTTACCGGGGAGCTGTTTTTT. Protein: CASRQDQGVTGELFF.

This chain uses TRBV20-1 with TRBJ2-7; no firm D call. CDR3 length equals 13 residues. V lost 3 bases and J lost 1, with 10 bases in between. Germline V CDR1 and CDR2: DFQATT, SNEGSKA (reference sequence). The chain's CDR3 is CSASIVASYEQYF. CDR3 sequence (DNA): TGCAGTGCTAGTATAGTCGCTTCCTACGAGCAGTACTTC.

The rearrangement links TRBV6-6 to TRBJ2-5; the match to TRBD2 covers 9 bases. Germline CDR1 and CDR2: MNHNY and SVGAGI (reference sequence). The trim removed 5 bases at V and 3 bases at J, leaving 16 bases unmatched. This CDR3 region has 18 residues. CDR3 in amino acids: CASSRRPIAGDVKETQYF. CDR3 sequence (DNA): TGTGCCAGCAGTCGACGTCCAATAGCGGGGGATGTTAAAGAGACCCAGTACTTC.

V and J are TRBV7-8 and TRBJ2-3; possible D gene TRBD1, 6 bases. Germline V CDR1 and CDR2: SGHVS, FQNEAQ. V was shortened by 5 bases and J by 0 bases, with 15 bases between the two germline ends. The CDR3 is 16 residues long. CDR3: CASSLDTTGSTDTQYF. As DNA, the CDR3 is TGTGCCAGCAGCCTAGACACGACAGGCAGCACAGATACGCAGTATTTT.

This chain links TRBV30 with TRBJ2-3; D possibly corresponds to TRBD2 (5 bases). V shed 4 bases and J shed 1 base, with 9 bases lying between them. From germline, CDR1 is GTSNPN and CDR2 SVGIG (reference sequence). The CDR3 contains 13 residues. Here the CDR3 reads CAWMRRGTDTQYF. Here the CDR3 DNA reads TGTGCCTGGATGCGGCGGGGCACAGATACGCAGTATTTT.

The CDR3 DNA follows: TGCGCCAGCAGCTTGTGGGGCGGACAGGGCGCCATAGTTGCAACTAATGAAAAACTGTTTTTT. Translating gives CASSLWGGQGAIVATNEKLFF. The V and J genes are TRBV5-1 and TRBJ1-4, with 8 bases fitting TRBD1. V was clipped by 1 base and J by 0 bases; unmatched bases: 17. The CDR3 covers 21 residues. Germline V gene data show CDR1 as SGHRS and CDR2 as YFSETQ.

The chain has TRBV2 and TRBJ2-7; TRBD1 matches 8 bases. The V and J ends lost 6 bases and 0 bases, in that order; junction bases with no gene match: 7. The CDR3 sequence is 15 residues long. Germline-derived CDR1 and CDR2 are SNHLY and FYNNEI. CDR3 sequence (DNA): TGTGCCAGCAGGCTACGACAGGGGACCTCCTACGAGCAGTACTTC. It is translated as CASRLRQGTSYEQYF. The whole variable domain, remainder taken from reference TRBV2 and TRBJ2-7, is EPEVTQTPSHQVTQMGQEVILRCVPISNHLYFYWYRQILGQKVEFLVSFYNNEISEKSEIFDDQFSVERPDGSNFTLKIRSTKLEDSAMYFCASRLRQGTSYEQYFGPGTRLTVT.

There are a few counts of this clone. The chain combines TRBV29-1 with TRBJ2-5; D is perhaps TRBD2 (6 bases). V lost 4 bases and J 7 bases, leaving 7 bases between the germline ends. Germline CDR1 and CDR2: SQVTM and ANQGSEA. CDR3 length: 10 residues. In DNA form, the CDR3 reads TGCAGCGTTGGGGGAGGGACCCAGTACTTC. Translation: CSVGGGTQYF.